The 5 T cell receptor beta chains in this list originate from one sample, sequenced in a study of cytomegalovirus exposure and HLA in healthy donors. PCR primers comprised 60 Vbeta and 13 Jbeta primers. The method was immunoSEQ multiplex PCR; TCRdb's version includes in-frame clones alone and lacks a portion of them. The sample includes 150,000 or so clones, around 80% of them seen just once. The specimen sequenced was PBMCs. Receptor source: a woman between 40 and 50 years old in good health and CMV-seronegative.

The chain is built from TRBV7-9 and TRBJ2-2; tentative D call: TRBD2 (6 bases). The CDR3 spans 16 residues. Trimming removed 6 bases from V and 3 bases from J, with 17 bases in between. Germline loops: CDR1 SEHNR, CDR2 FQNEAQ (reference sequence). CDR3 residues: CASSFGGRQDTGELFF. CDR3 in DNA: TGTGCCAGCAGTTTCGGAGGGAGACAAGACACCGGGGAGCTGTTTTTT. Supplemented by reference TRBV7-9 and TRBJ2-2, the full variable domain reads DTGVSQNPRHKITKRGQNVTFRCDPISEHNRLYWYRQTLGQGPEFLTYFQNEAQLEKSRLLSDRFSAERPKGSFSTLEIQRTEQGDSAMYLCASSFGGRQDTGELFFGEGSRLTVL.

The chain is built from TRBV19 and TRBJ1-5; no clear D gene. Germline-derived CDR1 and CDR2 are LNHDA and SQIVND (reference sequence). The CDR3 length is 18 residues. V was trimmed by 4 bases and J by 1 base, leaving 20 bases between them. The CDR3 sequence: CASSTSREFILSNQPQHF. In DNA, the CDR3 is TGTGCCAGTAGTACCTCGAGGGAGTTTATATTGAGCAATCAGCCCCAGCATTTT.

CDR3 DNA: TGTGCCAGCAGCCGGGAGGGTTCCAAAAACATTCAGTACTTC. Protein: CASSREGSKNIQYF. The chain carries TRBV5-4 and TRBJ2-4; 8 bases line up with TRBD2. The length of the CDR3 is 14 residues. The ends lost 4 bases at V and 2 bases at J; junction bases unmatched: 2. Germline V gene sequence: CDR1 SGHNT, CDR2 YYREEE (reference sequence).

This clone has just one count. CDR3 sequence reads: CASSLSEGNTEAFF. The CDR3 DNA reads as TGTGCCAGCAGTTTATCCGAGGGGAACACTGAAGCTTTCTTT. This chain connects TRBV27 to TRBJ1-1; D is uncertain. Germline V CDR1 and CDR2: MNHEY, SMNVEV (reference sequence). The CDR3 contains 14 residues. V was cut by 0 bases and J by 1 base, with 6 bases left in between.

The chain carries TRBV7-6 and TRBJ2-1, with 9 positions matching TRBD1. Germline V gene lookup returns CDR1 SGHVS and CDR2 FNYEAQ. After removal of 5 bases from V and 2 bases from J, the junction contained 10 bases not matched to a gene. The CDR3 length is 17 residues. The CDR3 here is CASSPRGGTGTYNEQFF. CDR3 coding DNA: TGTGCCAGCAGCCCGAGGGGGGGGACAGGGACCTACAATGAGCAGTTCTTC.